This T cell receptor beta chain was obtained from a study of regulatory T cells in long-lasting Graves disease. Through Arm-PCR of CDR3 regions and iRepertoire HTBI primers, TCR beta libraries were built. TCRdb reprocessed the multiplex PCR reads with MiXCR, giving one entry per CDR3 protein. The table lists 310,000 or so distinct CDR3 sequences, under 25% of them singletons, with about 56% in the top ten. Time point of the sample: persistent/refractory GD, antithyroid drugs over 5 years with positive TRAb. Researchers made the TCR library from RNA that was extracted from PBMCs. An approximately 9-milliliter sample of peripheral blood was drawn into EDTA tubes. Germline CDR1 MDHEN, CDR2 SYDVKM. This CDR3 spans 14 amino acids. The V gene lost 6 bases and the J gene lost 1 base, with 13 bases spanning the gap. Findings and limits, study-wide: The TCR repertoire of persistent Graves' patients was less diverse than that of newly diagnosed ones.

Many counts were recorded for this clonotype. Its antigen is not known. The gene calls are TRBV28 and TRBJ2-7, with D unresolved. Specimen: peripheral blood mononuclear cells (PBMCs), collected when the disease was refractory, from a patient treated with antithyroid drugs. This receptor was taken from a female donor with Graves disease. The CDR3 loop is CASRGFGSSYEQYF. CDR3 coding DNA: TGTGCCAGCAGGGGCTTCGGCTCATCCTACGAGCAGTACTTC.